The sequence of this T cell receptor (beta chain) was determined in a study of Ad26.COV2.S vaccination and SARS-CoV-2 variants. Indicated treatment: 15 to 20 received Ad26.COV2.S at low or high dose, single or two shots; about 5 received placebo; per-sample allocation not given. The samples were gathered on day 63 after the first injection of vaccine or placebo. This CDR3 has 15 residues. Trimming cost V 3 bases and J 6 bases, with 15 bases left between them. The V gene's germline CDR1 is KGHSH and CDR2 LQKENI. Profiled with immunoSEQ multiplex PCR; TCRdb holds only in-frame clones, not every one. The data contain about 350,000 clones, 88% of them singletons.

Here the sequenced sample was peripheral blood, taken in a trial of Ad26.COV2.S vaccine versus placebo. The rearrangement uses TRBV18 and TRBJ2-1; the D call may be TRBD1 or TRBD2 (5 bases each). The sequence derives from a person between 18 and 65 years old who received the Ad26.COV2.S COVID-19 vaccine or a placebo. The CDR3 spells CASSPASIGGNEQFF. In nucleotides, the CDR3 is TGTGCCAGCTCACCGGCCTCCATTGGGGGCAATGAGCAGTTCTTC.